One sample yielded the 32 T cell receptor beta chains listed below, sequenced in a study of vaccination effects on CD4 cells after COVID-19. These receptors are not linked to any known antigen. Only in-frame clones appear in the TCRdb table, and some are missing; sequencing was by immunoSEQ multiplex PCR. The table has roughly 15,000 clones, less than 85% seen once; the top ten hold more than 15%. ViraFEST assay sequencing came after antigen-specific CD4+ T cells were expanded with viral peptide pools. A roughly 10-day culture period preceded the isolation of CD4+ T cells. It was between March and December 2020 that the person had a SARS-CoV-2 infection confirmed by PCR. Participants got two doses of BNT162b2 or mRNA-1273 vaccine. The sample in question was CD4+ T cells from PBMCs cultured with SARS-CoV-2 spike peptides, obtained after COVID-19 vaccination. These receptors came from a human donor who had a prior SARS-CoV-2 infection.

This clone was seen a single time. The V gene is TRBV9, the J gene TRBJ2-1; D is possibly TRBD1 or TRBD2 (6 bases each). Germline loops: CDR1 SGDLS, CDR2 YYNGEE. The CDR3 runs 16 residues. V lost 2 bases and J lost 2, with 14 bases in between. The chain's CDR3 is CASSVTGGQTYNEQFF. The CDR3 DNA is TGTGCCAGCAGCGTCACCGGGGGACAAACCTACAATGAGCAGTTCTTC.

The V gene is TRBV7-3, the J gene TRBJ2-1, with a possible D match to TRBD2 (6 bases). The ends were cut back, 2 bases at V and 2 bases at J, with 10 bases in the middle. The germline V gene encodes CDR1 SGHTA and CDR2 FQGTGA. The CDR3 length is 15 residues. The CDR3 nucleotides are TGTGCCAGCAGCTTAGGTGGGACTGCCTACAATGAGCAGTTCTTC. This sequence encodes CASSLGGTAYNEQFF.

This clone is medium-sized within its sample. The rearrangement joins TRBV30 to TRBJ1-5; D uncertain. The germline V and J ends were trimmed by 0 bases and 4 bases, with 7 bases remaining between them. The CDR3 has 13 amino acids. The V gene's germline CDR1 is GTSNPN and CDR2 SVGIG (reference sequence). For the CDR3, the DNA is TGTGCCTGGAGTGTAACGCAAAATCAGCCCCAGCATTTT. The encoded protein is CAWSVTQNQPQHF.

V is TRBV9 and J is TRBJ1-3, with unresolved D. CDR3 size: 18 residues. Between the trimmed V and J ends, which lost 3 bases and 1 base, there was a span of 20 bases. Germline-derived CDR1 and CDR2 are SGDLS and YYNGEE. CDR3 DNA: TGTGCCAGCAGCGCTTACACTGGGGTCCCAGGATCTGGAAACACCATATATTTT. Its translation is CASSAYTGVPGSGNTIYF. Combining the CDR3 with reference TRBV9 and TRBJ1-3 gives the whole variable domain DSGVTQTPKHLITATGQRVTLRCSPRSGDLSVYWYQQSLDQGLQFLIQYYNGEERAKGNILERFSAQQFPDLHSELNLSSLELGDSALYFCASSAYTGVPGSGNTIYFGEGSWLTVV.

CDR3 region: CASSFAAWEGTEAFF. The CDR3 region has the DNA TGTGCCAGCAGTTTTGCCGCTTGGGAGGGCACTGAAGCTTTCTTT. The chain is built from TRBV2 and TRBJ1-1; D is ambiguous. V was shortened by 5 bases and J by 4 bases, with 17 bases between the two germline ends. The CDR3 totals 15 residues. The germline gives CDR1 SNHLY, CDR2 FYNNEI.

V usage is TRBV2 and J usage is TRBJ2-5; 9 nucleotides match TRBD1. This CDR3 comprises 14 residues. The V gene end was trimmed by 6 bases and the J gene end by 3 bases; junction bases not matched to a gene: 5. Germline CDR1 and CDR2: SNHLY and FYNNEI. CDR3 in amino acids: CASRSGTGKETQYF. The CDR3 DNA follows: TGTGCCAGCAGGTCCGGGACAGGGAAAGAGACCCAGTACTTC.

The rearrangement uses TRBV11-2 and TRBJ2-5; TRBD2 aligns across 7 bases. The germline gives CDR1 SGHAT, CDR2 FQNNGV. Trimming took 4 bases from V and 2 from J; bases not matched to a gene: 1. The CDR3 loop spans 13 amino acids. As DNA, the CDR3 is TGTGCCAGCAGCTCGGGACTACAAGAGACCCAGTACTTC. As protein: CASSSGLQETQYF. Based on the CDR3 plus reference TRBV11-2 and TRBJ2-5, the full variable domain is EAGVAQSPRYKIIEKRQSVAFWCNPISGHATLYWYQQILGQGPKLLIQFQNNGVVDDSQLPKDRFSAERLKGVDSTLKIQPAKLEDSAVYLCASSSGLQETQYFGPGTRLLVL.

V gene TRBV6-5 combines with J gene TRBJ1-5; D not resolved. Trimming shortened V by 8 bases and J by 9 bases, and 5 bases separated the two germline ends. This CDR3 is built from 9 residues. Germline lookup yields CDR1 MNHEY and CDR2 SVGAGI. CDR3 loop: CASLVPQHF. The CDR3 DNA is TGTGCCAGCTTAGTGCCCCAGCATTTT.

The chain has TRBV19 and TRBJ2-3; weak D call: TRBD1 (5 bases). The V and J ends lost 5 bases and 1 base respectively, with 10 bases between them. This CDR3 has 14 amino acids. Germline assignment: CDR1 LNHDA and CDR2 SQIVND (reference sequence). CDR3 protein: CASSLRRGTDTQYF. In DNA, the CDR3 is TGTGCCAGTAGTCTCCGCAGGGGCACAGATACGCAGTATTTT. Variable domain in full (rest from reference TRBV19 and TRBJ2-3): DGGITQSPKYLFRKEGQNVTLSCEQNLNHDAMYWYRQDPGQGLRLIYYSQIVNDFQKGDIAEGYSVSREKKESFPLTVTSAQKNPTAFYLCASSLRRGTDTQYFGPGTRLTVL.

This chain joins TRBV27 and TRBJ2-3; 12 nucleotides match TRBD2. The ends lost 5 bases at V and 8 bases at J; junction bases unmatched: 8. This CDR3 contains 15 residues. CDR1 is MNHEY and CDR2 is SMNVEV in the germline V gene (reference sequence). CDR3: CASSAWTSGEGTQYF. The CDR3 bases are TGTGCCAGCAGTGCCTGGACTAGCGGGGAGGGTACGCAGTATTTT.

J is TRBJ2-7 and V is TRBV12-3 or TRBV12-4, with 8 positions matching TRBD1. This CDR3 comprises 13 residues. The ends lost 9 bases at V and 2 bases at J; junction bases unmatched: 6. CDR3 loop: CARLRGPPYEQYF. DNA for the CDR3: TGTGCCAGACTCAGGGGGCCTCCCTACGAGCAGTACTTC.

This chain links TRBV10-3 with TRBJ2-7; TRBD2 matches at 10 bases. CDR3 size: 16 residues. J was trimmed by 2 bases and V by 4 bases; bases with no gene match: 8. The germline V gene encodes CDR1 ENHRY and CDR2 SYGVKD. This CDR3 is CAISAPLAGGAYEQYF. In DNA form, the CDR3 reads TGTGCCATCAGTGCACCCTTAGCGGGGGGCGCCTACGAGCAGTACTTC.

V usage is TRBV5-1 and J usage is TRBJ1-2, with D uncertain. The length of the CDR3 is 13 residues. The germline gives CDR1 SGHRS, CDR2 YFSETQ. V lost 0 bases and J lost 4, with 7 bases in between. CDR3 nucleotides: TGCGCCAGCAGCTTGGATTTGACCTATGGCTACACCTTC. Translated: CASSLDLTYGYTF. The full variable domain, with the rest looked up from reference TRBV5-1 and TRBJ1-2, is KAGVTQTPRYLIKTRGQQVTLSCSPISGHRSVSWYQQTPGQGLQFLFEYFSETQRNKGNFPGRFSGRQFSNSRSEMNVSTLELGDSALYLCASSLDLTYGYTFGSGTRLTVV.

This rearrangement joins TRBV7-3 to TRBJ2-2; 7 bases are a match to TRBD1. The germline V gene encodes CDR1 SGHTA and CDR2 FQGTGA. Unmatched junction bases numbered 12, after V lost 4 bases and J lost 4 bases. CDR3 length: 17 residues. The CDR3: CASSSSLGQAATGELFF. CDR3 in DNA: TGTGCCAGCAGCTCATCCCTCGGACAGGCCGCCACCGGGGAGCTGTTTTTT.

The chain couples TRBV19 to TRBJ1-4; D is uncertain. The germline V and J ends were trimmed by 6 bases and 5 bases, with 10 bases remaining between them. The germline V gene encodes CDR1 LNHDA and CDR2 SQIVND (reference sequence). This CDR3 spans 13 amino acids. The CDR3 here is CASRGDYNEKLFF. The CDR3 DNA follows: TGTGCCAGTAGAGGTGACTACAATGAAAAACTGTTTTTT.

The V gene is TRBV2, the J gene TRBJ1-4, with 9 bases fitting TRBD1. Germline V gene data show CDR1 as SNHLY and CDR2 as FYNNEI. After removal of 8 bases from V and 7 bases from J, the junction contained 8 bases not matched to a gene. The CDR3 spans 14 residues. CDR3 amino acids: CASGTGYVGEKLFF. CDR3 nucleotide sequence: TGTGCCAGCGGGACAGGGTACGTTGGTGAAAAACTGTTTTTT.

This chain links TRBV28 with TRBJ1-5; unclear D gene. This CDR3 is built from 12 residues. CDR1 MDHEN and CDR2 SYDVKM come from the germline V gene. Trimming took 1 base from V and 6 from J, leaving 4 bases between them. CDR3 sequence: CASSLYRQPQHF. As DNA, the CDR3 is TGTGCCAGCAGTTTATATCGTCAGCCCCAGCATTTT.

The CDR3 DNA sequence: TGTGCCAGCAGCTTAGGGGGGGAGCAGTTCTTC. Protein product: CASSLGGEQFF. The rearrangement joins TRBV7-9 to TRBJ2-1; D tentatively reads TRBD1 or TRBD2 (5 bases each). This CDR3 has 11 amino acids. Germline V gene data show CDR1 as SEHNR and CDR2 as FQNEAQ (reference sequence). V lost 1 base and J lost 10, with 5 bases in between.

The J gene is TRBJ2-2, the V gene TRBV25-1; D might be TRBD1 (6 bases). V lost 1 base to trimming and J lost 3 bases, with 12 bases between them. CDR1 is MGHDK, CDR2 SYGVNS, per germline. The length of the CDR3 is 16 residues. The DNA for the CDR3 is TGTGCCAGCAGTGAATCGGCAGGGGACCACACCGGGGAGCTGTTTTTT. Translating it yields CASSESAGDHTGELFF.

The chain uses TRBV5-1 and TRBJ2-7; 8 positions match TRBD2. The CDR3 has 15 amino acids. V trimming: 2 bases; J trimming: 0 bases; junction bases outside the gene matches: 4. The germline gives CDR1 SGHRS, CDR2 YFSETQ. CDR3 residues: CASSLTGTSSYEQYF. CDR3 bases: TGCGCCAGCAGCTTAACCGGGACTAGCTCCTACGAGCAGTACTTC.

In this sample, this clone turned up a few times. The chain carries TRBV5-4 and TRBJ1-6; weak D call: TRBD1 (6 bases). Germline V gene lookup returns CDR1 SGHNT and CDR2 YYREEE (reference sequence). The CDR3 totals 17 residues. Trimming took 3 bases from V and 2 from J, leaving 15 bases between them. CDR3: CASSSGDTVTYNSPLHF. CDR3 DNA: TGTGCCAGCAGCTCGGGGGACACGGTGACCTATAATTCACCCCTCCACTTT.

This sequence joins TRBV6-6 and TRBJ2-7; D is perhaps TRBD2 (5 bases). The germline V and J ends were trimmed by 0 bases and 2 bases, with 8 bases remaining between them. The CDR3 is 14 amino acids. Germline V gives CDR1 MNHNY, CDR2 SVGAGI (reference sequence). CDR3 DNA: TGTGCCAGCAGTTACTCGACGGGGACCTACGAGCAGTACTTC. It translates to CASSYSTGTYEQYF.

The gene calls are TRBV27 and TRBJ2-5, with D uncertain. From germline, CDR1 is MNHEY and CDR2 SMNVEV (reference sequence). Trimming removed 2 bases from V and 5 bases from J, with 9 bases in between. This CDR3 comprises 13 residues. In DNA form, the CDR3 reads TGTGCCAGCAGTTTACGTGGGTCGGAGACCCAGTACTTC. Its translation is CASSLRGSETQYF.

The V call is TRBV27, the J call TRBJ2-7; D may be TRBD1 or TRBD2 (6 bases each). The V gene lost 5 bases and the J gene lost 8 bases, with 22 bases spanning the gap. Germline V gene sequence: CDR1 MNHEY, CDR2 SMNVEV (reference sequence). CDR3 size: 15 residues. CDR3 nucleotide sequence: TGTGCCAGCAGTCGGGGCAGGGGACTTACTTTGAAGCAGTACTTC. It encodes CASSRGRGLTLKQYF.

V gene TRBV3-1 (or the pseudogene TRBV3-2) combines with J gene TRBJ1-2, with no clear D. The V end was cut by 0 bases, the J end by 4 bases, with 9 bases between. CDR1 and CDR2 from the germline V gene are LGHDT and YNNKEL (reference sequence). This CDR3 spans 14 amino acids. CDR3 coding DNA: TGTGCCAGCAGCCAAGAAGACCGGGGCTATGGCTACACCTTC. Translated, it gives CASSQEDRGYGYTF.

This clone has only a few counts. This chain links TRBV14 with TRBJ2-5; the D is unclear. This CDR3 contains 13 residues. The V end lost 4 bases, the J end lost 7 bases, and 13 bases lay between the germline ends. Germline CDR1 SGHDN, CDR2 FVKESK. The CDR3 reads CASSPYRLGTQYF. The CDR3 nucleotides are TGTGCCAGCAGCCCGTACAGATTGGGGACCCAGTACTTC.

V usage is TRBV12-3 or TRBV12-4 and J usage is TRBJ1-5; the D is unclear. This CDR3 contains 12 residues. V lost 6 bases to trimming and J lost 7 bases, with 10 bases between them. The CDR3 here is CASSRDGQPQHF. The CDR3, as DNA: TGTGCCAGCAGCCGTGACGGACAGCCCCAGCATTTT.

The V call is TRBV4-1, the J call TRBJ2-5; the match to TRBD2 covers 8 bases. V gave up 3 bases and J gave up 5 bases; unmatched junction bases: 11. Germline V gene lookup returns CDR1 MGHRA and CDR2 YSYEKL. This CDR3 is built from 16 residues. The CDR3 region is CASSHERGGGRETQYF. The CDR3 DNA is TGCGCCAGCAGCCACGAACGGGGCGGGGGGAGGGAGACCCAGTACTTC.

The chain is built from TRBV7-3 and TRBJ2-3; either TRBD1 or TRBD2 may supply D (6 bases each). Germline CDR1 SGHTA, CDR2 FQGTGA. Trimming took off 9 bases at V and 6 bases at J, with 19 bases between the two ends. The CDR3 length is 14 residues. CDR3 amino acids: CASTSGGPPDTQYF. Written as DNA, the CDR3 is TGTGCCAGTACCAGTGGGGGGCCCCCCGATACGCAGTATTTT.

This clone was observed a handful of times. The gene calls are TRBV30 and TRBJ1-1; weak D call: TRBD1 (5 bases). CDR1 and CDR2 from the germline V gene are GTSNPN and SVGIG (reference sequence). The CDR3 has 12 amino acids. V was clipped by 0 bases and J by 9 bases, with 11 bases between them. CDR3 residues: CAWSVVYRQAFF. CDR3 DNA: TGTGCCTGGAGTGTAGTGTACAGGCAAGCTTTCTTT. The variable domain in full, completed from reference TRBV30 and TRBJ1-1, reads SQTIHQWPATLVQPVGSPLSLECTVEGTSNPNLYWYRQAAGRGLQLLFYSVGIGQISSEVPQNLSASRPQDRQFILSSKKLLLSDSGFYLCAWSVVYRQAFFGQGTRLTVV.

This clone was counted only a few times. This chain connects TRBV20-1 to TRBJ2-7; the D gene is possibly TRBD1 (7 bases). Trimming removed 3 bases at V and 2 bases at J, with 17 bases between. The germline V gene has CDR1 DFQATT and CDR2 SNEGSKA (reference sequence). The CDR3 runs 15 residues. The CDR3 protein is CSASVGGTATYEQYF. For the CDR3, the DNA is TGCAGTGCTAGTGTCGGAGGGACAGCGACCTACGAGCAGTACTTC.

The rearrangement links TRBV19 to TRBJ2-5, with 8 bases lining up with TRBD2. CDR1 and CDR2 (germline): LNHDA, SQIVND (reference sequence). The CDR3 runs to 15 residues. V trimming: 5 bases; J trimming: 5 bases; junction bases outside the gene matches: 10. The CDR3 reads CASSLSREGWETQYF. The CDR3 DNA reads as TGTGCCAGTAGTTTATCCCGGGAGGGCTGGGAGACCCAGTACTTC.